A single sample gave rise to the 25 T cell receptor beta chains below, sequenced in a study of cytomegalovirus exposure and HLA in healthy donors. PCR was performed using 60 Vbeta and 13 Jbeta primers. TCRdb's table, derived via immunoSEQ multiplex PCR, lists solely in-frame clones and lacks some. The profile covers roughly 120,000 clones, with approximately 67% appearing a single time and almost 8.5% taken by the ten largest. Material for sequencing was PBMCs. The receptors shown here come from a man aged 18 to 29 in good health and CMV-seropositive.

The chain recombines TRBV25-1 with TRBJ1-2; TRBD1 might be the D (5 bases). CDR1 and CDR2 (germline): MGHDK, SYGVNS. Trimming cost V 6 bases and J 4 bases, with 12 bases left between them. The CDR3 has 13 amino acids. CDR3 amino acids: CASRGVGGYGYTF. The DNA of the CDR3 is TGTGCCAGCAGAGGGGTGGGGGGCTATGGCTACACCTTC.

This clone has a count of ten or more. This chain connects TRBV11-2 to TRBJ2-7, with D possibly matching TRBD2 (6 bases). This CDR3 has 19 amino acids. Germline V lookup: CDR1 SGHAT, CDR2 FQNNGV. Trimming took off 4 bases at V and 0 bases at J, with 25 bases between the two ends. Written as DNA, the CDR3 is TGTGCCAGCAGCTCGCTAGCAGGAACGGGACTTTTAAGCTCCTACGAGCAGTACTTC. Its translation: CASSSLAGTGLLSSYEQYF.

The J gene is TRBJ2-2, the V gene TRBV6-1; TRBD1 matches at 7 bases. This CDR3 has 14 amino acids. Trimming cost V 4 bases and J 7 bases; bases outside gene matches: 6. Germline CDR1 is MNHNS and CDR2 is SASEGT. The CDR3, as DNA: TGTGCCAGCAGTGTAAGGGGGCAGGTCGGGGAGCTGTTTTTT. This codes for CASSVRGQVGELFF.

The rearrangement joins TRBV5-1 to TRBJ2-7; 10 nucleotides agree with TRBD1. The CDR3 contains 15 residues. Germline CDR1 SGHRS, CDR2 YFSETQ. V lost 4 bases, J lost 3 bases, and 7 bases stayed unmatched. This CDR3 is CASSRPGTGDYEQYF. CDR3 in DNA: TGCGCCAGCAGCAGGCCGGGGACAGGGGACTACGAGCAGTACTTC. The variable domain in full, with the rest retrieved from reference TRBV5-1 and TRBJ2-7, is KAGVTQTPRYLIKTRGQQVTLSCSPISGHRSVSWYQQTPGQGLQFLFEYFSETQRNKGNFPGRFSGRQFSNSRSEMNVSTLELGDSALYLCASSRPGTGDYEQYFGPGTRLTVT.

As regards this clone: The identical CDR3 is also encoded by other nucleotide sequences in the sample. V usage is TRBV28 and J usage is TRBJ1-5, with 8 bases lining up with TRBD1. V shed 5 bases and J 6 bases; nucleotides not matched to a gene: 0. Germline values: CDR1 MDHEN, CDR2 SYDVKM. The CDR3 runs 12 residues. The CDR3 nucleotides read TGTGCCAGCAGTACAGGGGGTCAGCCCCAGCATTTT. It codes for CASSTGGQPQHF.

The V call is TRBV7-3, the J call TRBJ2-7; D ambiguous. With 2 bases removed from V and 6 bases from J, the gap between germline ends came to 11 bases. The CDR3 covers 13 residues. Looked up from germline, CDR1 is SGHTA and CDR2 is FQGTGA. DNA of the CDR3: TGTGCCAGCAGCTTATTGGCTAGTAGCGAGCAGTACGTC. Amino acid sequence: CASSLLASSEQYV.

The chain is built from TRBV7-6 and TRBJ2-3; TRBD2 matches at 9 bases. CDR1 and CDR2 from the germline V gene are SGHVS and FNYEAQ. The CDR3 loop spans 17 amino acids. J was trimmed by 4 bases and V by 9 bases; bases with no gene match: 17. CDR3 in DNA: TGTGCCAGTCCCCTCCATAGCGGGGGATCGTCAGCAGATACGCAGTATTTT. Residues: CASPLHSGGSSADTQYF.

The chain carries TRBV2 and TRBJ2-7; 9 nucleotides align to TRBD1. Germline V CDR1 and CDR2: SNHLY, FYNNEI. The V segment lost 2 bases and the J segment 2 bases; nucleotides outside the gene matches: 10. This CDR3 has 17 amino acids. CDR3 bases: TGTGCCAGCAGTGAAAAGGTGGACAGGGGTTCCCCCTACGAGCAGTACGTC. Its protein is CASSEKVDRGSPYEQYV.

This clone was seen only a few times. The rearrangement joins TRBV27 to TRBJ2-1, with D possibly being TRBD2 (7 bases). Per the germline V gene, CDR1 is MNHEY and CDR2 is SMNVEV (reference sequence). Trimming removed 0 bases from V and 8 bases from J, with 14 bases in between. The CDR3 has 15 residues. CDR3 in amino acids: CASSLSGGGLDEQFF. CDR3 coding DNA: TGTGCCAGCAGTTTATCGGGAGGGGGACTCGATGAGCAGTTCTTC.

The chain uses TRBV6-5 and TRBJ2-3; 8 bases agree with TRBD1. Trimming at V came to 6 bases and at J to 3 bases, leaving 2 bases not matched to a gene. CDR1 MNHEY and CDR2 SVGAGI come from the germline V gene. The CDR3 extends over 13 amino acids. CDR3 residues: CASRDRVTDTQYF. The CDR3 DNA is TGTGCCAGCAGGGACAGGGTAACAGATACGCAGTATTTT.

The chain recombines TRBV30 with TRBJ1-1; unclear D gene. This CDR3 is built from 14 residues. The V gene's germline CDR1 is GTSNPN and CDR2 SVGIG (reference sequence). V dropped 2 bases and J dropped 7 bases, with 17 bases sitting between them. CDR3 in amino acids: CAWSHQVLSSEAFF. Written as DNA, the CDR3 is TGTGCCTGGAGTCATCAGGTCCTAAGTAGTGAAGCTTTCTTT.

The chain recombines TRBV7-2 with TRBJ1-5, with 7 bases aligning to TRBD1. V lost 7 bases, J lost 4 bases, and 4 bases stayed unmatched. The germline V gene has CDR1 SGHTA and CDR2 FQGNSA. The CDR3 spans 13 residues. CDR3 residues: CASTPGGNQPQHF. The CDR3 bases are TGTGCCAGCACTCCAGGGGGGAATCAGCCCCAGCATTTT.

V and J are TRBV5-1 and TRBJ1-2; 10 bases are shared with TRBD1. CDR3 length equals 16 residues. Germline loops: CDR1 SGHRS, CDR2 YFSETQ. V shed 6 bases and J 7 bases; nucleotides not matched to a gene: 15. The CDR3, as DNA: TGCGCCAGCAAGCCTACGACAGGGGGCGCGTTATGTGGCTACACCTTC. Its translation is CASKPTTGGALCGYTF.

This clone was counted only a few times. The chain has TRBV4-1 and TRBJ2-7; 11 bases fit TRBD2. This CDR3 is 16 amino acids long. V lost 4 bases, J lost 3 bases, and 8 bases stayed unmatched. CDR1 and CDR2 (germline): MGHRA, YSYEKL. The CDR3 DNA is TGCGCCAGCAGCCTGCGGCCTAGCGGGGGGTACTACGAGCAGTACTTC. Encoded protein: CASSLRPSGGYYEQYF.

This clone was seen only once. V usage is TRBV19 and J usage is TRBJ2-4; D remains unclear. This CDR3 is built from 15 residues. V shed 1 base and J shed 4 bases, with 11 bases lying between them. CDR1 is LNHDA, CDR2 SQIVND, per germline (reference sequence). CDR3 nucleotide sequence: TGTGCCAGTAGTATAGCCCTCACTTCGAAAAACATTCAGTACTTC. Translating it yields CASSIALTSKNIQYF. Full variable domain (rest looked up from reference TRBV19 and TRBJ2-4): DGGITQSPKYLFRKEGQNVTLSCEQNLNHDAMYWYRQDPGQGLRLIYYSQIVNDFQKGDIAEGYSVSREKKESFPLTVTSAQKNPTAFYLCASSIALTSKNIQYFGAGTRLSVL.

The chain employs TRBV5-6 and TRBJ1-2; 8 bases agree with TRBD1. The CDR3 spans 18 residues. The trim removed 5 bases at V and 4 bases at J, leaving 19 bases unmatched. Germline V gene data show CDR1 as SGHDT and CDR2 as YYEEEE. Written as DNA, the CDR3 is TGTGCCAGCAGAATGGATCTTTCAGGGGGCTTGCGTGGCTATGGCTACACCTTC. It yields the protein CASRMDLSGGLRGYGYTF.

This sequence joins TRBV7-9 and TRBJ2-5; the D is unclear. The CDR3 is 15 amino acids. V gave up 5 bases and J gave up 1 base, with 14 bases separating them. Germline V CDR1 and CDR2: SEHNR, FQNEAQ (reference sequence). The DNA for the CDR3 is TGTGCCAGCAGCCTTACTATTGACTTCCAAGAGACCCAGTACTTC. It codes for CASSLTIDFQETQYF.

V gene TRBV5-7 combines with J gene TRBJ1-5; 12 bases match TRBD1. TRBV5-7 is given ORF status, its function remaining uncertain. With 9 bases clipped from V and 3 bases from J, the junction kept 4 bases outside the gene matches. There are 14 residues in the CDR3. CDR3 residues: CATAGQGANQPQHF. In nucleotides, the CDR3 is TGTGCCACCGCGGGACAGGGGGCCAATCAGCCCCAGCATTTT.

The chain employs TRBV11-2 and TRBJ1-5; TRBD1 aligns across 8 bases. V dropped 1 base and J dropped 0; count of bases not matched to a gene: 8. The CDR3 sequence is 18 residues long. CDR1 SGHAT and CDR2 FQNNGV come from the germline V gene. As DNA, the CDR3 is TGTGCCAGCAGCTTAGCTCCCGGACAGGGACTTAGCAATCAGCCCCAGCATTTT. This encodes CASSLAPGQGLSNQPQHF.

This clone is a singleton in its sample. The V and J genes are TRBV5-4 and TRBJ1-2; D gene ambiguous. Trimming took off 1 base at V and 5 bases at J, with 12 bases between the two ends. CDR1 SGHNT and CDR2 YYREEE come from the germline V gene (reference sequence). The CDR3 spans 14 residues. DNA of the CDR3: TGTGCCAGCAGCTTGTCTGGCCTCTCATATGGCTACACCTTC. Its protein product is CASSLSGLSYGYTF.

The rearrangement uses TRBV11-2 and TRBJ2-3, with 11 positions matching TRBD2. The CDR3 length is 19 residues. J gave up 0 bases and V 2 bases, and 10 bases lay outside the gene matches. Germline CDR1 SGHAT, CDR2 FQNNGV. CDR3 nucleotide sequence: TGTGCCAGCAGCTTAATGCTAGCGGGGGGACCGATTAGCACAGATACGCAGTATTTT. As protein: CASSLMLAGGPISTDTQYF.

Only one count was recorded for this clone. V and J are TRBV5-1 and TRBJ1-1, with 9 bases identical to TRBD1. V was clipped by 0 bases and J by 2 bases; unmatched bases: 5. The CDR3 is 16 residues long. The germline V gene encodes CDR1 SGHRS and CDR2 YFSETQ. CDR3 sequence (DNA): TGCGCCAGCAGCTTGGAAACAGGGGGCCTTAACACTGAAGCTTTCTTT. Residues: CASSLETGGLNTEAFF.

The CDR3 DNA follows: TGTGCCAGCAGCTCCGGGGGTCCCCTCCACTTT. Its translation: CASSSGGPLHF. The gene calls are TRBV7-8 and TRBJ1-6, with D maybe TRBD1 (5 bases). The germline V and J ends were trimmed by 4 bases and 13 bases, with 8 bases remaining between them. CDR1 is SGHVS, CDR2 FQNEAQ, per germline. There are 11 residues in the CDR3.

A word on this clone: This CDR3 is also generated by other DNA sequences in the sample. The gene calls are TRBV13 and TRBJ1-2; the D is unclear. V was trimmed by 5 bases and J by 4 bases, leaving 17 bases between them. This CDR3 region has 15 residues. The germline gives CDR1 PRHDT, CDR2 FYEKMQ (reference sequence). The CDR3 spells CASSPERGFLYGYTF. CDR3 DNA: TGTGCCAGCAGCCCCGAACGAGGGTTCCTCTATGGCTACACCTTC.

The gene calls are TRBV5-8 and TRBJ2-5, with 12 nucleotides matching TRBD1. The germline V gene encodes CDR1 SGHTS and CDR2 YDEGEE. Losses at the gene ends were 4 bases for V and 1 base for J; bases not matched to a gene: 5. The CDR3 has 16 residues. The CDR3 is CASSDGTGGPQETQYF. The CDR3 coding sequence is TGTGCCAGCAGCGATGGGACAGGGGGCCCCCAAGAGACCCAGTACTTC.